This entry features one TCR beta chain sequence. Deletions cut 4 bases from V and 1 base from J, with 9 bases between. Per the germline V gene, CDR1 is SGHRS and CDR2 is YFSETQ. The CDR3 is 15 amino acids. This sample was included in a study of T cells in localized non-small cell lung cancer. This table comes from immunoSEQ multiplex PCR, and its TCRdb copy is limited to in-frame clones, with some not included. The table has about 33,000 clones, roughly 90% seen once. The sequence derives from a man between 40 and 70 years old with stage I lung adenocarcinoma. The sequencing used peripheral blood, collected before any cancer treatment. This chain links TRBV5-1 with TRBJ2-6; D is perhaps TRBD1 (5 bases). The CDR3 region has the DNA TGCGCCAGCAGCATGACAGCTTCTGGGGCCAACGTCCTGACTTTC. This gives the protein CASSMTASGANVLTF.